These T cell receptor beta chains were read from a single sample in a study of CD8+ T cells in alopecia areata. The table came from immunoSEQ multiplex PCR; TCRdb's copy has only in-frame clones and leaves some out. This sample carries 140,000 to 150,000 clones, 45% to 60% of them seen once, and the ten largest clones take around 15%. Material: CD8+ T cells sorted from blood, obtained at week 4, from a patient treated with tofacitinib. The receptors shown here come from a human donor with alopecia areata. Both conserved end residues are part of each CDR3. Each record gives: V gene, CDR3 protein.

>TRBV5-6
CASSLIITGELFF
>TRBV5-6
CASSLADSSNQPQHF
>TRBV30
CAWTAGPGGHWDTQYF
>TRBV29-1
CSVAAESYGYTF
>TRBV2
CASIDRAGYGYTF
>TRBV13
CASSSLAGLQETQYF
>TRBV30
CAWTSGTAYSPLHF
>TRBV30
CAWSIGGRGNQPQHF
>TRBV7-9
CASSRTALQETQYF
>TRBV15
CATSRDRGALTDTEAFF
>TRBV6-1
CATRGLSESGELFF
>TRBV5-4
CASSLEGSYGYTF
>TRBV7-2
CASSLEQGPYNEQFF
>TRBV5-6
CASSLWRRIEQFF
>TRBV7-8
CASSFQRGVTDTQYF
>TRBV11-2
CASSPRELAGGGEQFF
>TRBV4-2
CASSQDSPSSYEQYF
>TRBV2
CASSELGTVQTNEKLFF
>TRBV27
CASSLQGPQGSYEQYF
>TRBV27
CASTFGTGYEQYF
>TRBV25-1
CASSGDRGVYGGYTF
>TRBV13
CASSPGTVREQYF
>TRBV29-1
CSVEDPGRNYGYTF
>TRBV30
CAWEPGTSTGEQYF
>TRBV13
CASSYPTSGGYEQYF
>TRBV7-9
CASSSPAEANVLTF
>TRBV7-9
CASSVWSDRQQETQYF
>TRBV6-5
CASSTREGNIQYF
>TRBV7-9
CASSSSGAEAFF
>TRBV6-5
CASSVTGGAGYGYTF
>TRBV5-1
CASMGNGEQFF
>TRBV5-6
CASSTRDRIFYGYTF
>TRBV29-1
CSAGTGYRYF
>TRBV6-6
CASAMVLDEQFF
>TRBV30
CAWGRGNEQFF
>TRBV2
CASSPQGWGEQFF
>TRBV9
CASSVQTGGSEQYF
>TRBV29-1
CSVELGEVPSEGTDTQYF
>TRBV10-3
CAISDRVSDNEQFF
>TRBV6-6
CASGEDGLRTGYTF
>TRBV7-2
CASSLVSGGQQRETQYF
>TRBV15
CATSIGQGYYGYTF
>TRBV5-6
CASSSQSTGLLWPQHF
>TRBV9
CASSVAEAYHEGSTEAFF
>TRBV13
CASSSQDQPQHF